This is a list of T cell receptor beta chains from one sample in a study of Ad26.COV2.S vaccination and SARS-CoV-2 variants. Method: immunoSEQ multiplex PCR; TCRdb's copy keeps in-frame clones and lacks some. The data hold about 680,000 clones, with around 89% observed a single time. Sample: peripheral blood, taken in a trial of Ad26.COV2.S vaccine versus placebo. The source of these receptors is a person aged 18-60 years who received the Ad26.COV2.S COVID-19 vaccine or a placebo. Each CDR3 is given with its conserved first and last residue. Each record gives: J gene, clone size, D gene, V gene, CDR3 protein, CDR3 DNA. D genes are given only for firm matches. Clone size, where shown, is once, few, many, or a class for clones that have expanded.

TRBJ2-2 - - TRBV19 CASSIIPNTGELFF TGTGCCAGTAGTATAATCCCCAACACCGGGGAGCTGTTTTTT
TRBJ1-1 - TRBD1 TRBV6-5 CASTKDRRNTEAFF TGTGCCAGCACCAAGGACAGGAGGAACACTGAAGCTTTCTTT
TRBJ2-7 - - TRBV30 CAWSPGEAYEQYF TGTGCCTGGAGTCCAGGGGAGGCCTACGAGCAGTACTTC
TRBJ2-7 - - TRBV5-1 CASSSRGSGLYEQYF TGCGCCAGCAGCTCTCGGGGGAGCGGCCTCTACGAGCAGTACTTC
TRBJ1-5 - - TRBV6-2/TRBV6-3 CASSYSNRAASNQPQHF TGTGCCAGCAGTTACTCGAATAGGGCAGCTAGCAATCAGCCCCAGCATTTT
TRBJ2-7 - - TRBV4-1 CASSQENHFYEQYF TGCGCCAGCAGCCAAGAGAACCATTTCTACGAGCAGTACTTC
TRBJ1-2 few TRBD1 TRBV6-5 CASSYSGTGTYGYTF TGTGCCAGCAGTTACTCCGGGACAGGAACCTATGGCTACACCTTC
TRBJ2-2 - TRBD2 TRBV19 CASTGKGTSGIYDTGELFF TGTGCCAGTACCGGAAAGGGGACTAGCGGGATTTACGACACCGGGGAGCTGTTTTTT
TRBJ1-1 - - TRBV4-2 CASSQEGREAFF TGTGCCAGCAGCCAAGAAGGGAGAGAAGCTTTCTTT
TRBJ2-2 - - TRBV4-2 CASTHQRQITGELFF TGTGCCAGCACCCATCAGAGGCAAATCACCGGGGAGCTGTTTTTT
TRBJ1-3 - - TRBV7-9 CASSSAVGNTIYF TGTGCCAGCAGCTCGGCGGTCGGAAACACCATATATTTT
TRBJ2-7 - - TRBV30 CAWSVGRTSYEQYF TGTGCCTGGAGTGTTGGGCGGACCTCCTACGAGCAGTACTTC
TRBJ1-1 once TRBD1 TRBV6-5 CASGRGRTGNTEAFF TGTGCCAGCGGCCGGGGACGGACAGGGAACACTGAAGCTTTCTTT
TRBJ2-4 - - TRBV19 CASSITGVRDIQYF TGTGCCAGTAGTATTACGGGGGTTCGGGACATTCAGTACTTC
TRBJ2-7 - - TRBV7-2 CASSFGRYLYEQYF TGTGCCAGCAGCTTCGGGCGCTACCTATACGAGCAGTACTTC